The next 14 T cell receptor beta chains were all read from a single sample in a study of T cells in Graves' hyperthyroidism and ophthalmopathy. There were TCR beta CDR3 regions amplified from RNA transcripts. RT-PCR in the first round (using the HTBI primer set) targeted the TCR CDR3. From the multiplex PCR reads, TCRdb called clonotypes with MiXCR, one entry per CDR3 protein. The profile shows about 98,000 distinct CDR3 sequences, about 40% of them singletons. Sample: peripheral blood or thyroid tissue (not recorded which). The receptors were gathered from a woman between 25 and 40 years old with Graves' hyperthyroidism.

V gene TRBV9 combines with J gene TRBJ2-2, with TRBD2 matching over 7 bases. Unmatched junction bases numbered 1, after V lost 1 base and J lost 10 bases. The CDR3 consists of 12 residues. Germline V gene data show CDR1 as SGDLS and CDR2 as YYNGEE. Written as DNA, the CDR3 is TGTGCCAGCAGCGTACGGGAGGCGGAGCTGTTTTTT. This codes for CASSVREAELFF.

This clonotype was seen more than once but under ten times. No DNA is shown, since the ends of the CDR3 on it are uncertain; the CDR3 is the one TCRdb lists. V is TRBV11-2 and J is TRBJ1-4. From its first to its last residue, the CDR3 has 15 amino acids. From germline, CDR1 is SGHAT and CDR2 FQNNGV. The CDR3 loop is CASSQGRPVMKNCFF.

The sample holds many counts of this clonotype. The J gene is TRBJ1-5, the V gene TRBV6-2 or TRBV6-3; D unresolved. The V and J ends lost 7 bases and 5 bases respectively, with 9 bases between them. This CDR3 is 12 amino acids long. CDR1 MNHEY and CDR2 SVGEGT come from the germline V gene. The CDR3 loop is CASNGMHQPQHF. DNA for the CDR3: TGTGCCAGCAACGGGATGCATCAGCCCCAGCATTTT.

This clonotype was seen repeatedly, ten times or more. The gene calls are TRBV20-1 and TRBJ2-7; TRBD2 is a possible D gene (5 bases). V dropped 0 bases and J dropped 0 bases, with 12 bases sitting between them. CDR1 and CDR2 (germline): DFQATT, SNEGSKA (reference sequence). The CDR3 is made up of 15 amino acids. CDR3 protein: CSARDILGFSYEQYF. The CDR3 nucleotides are TGCAGTGCTAGAGATATACTAGGTTTCTCCTACGAGCAGTACTTC.

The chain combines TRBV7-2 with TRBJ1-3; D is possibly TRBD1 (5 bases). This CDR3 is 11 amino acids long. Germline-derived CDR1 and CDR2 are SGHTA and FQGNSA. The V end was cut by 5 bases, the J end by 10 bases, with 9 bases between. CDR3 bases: TGTGCCAGCAGCAAAGGGGAGACCATATATTTT. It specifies CASSKGETIYF.

The CDR3 nucleotides read TGTGCCAGTAGTAGCATGACTAGCGGGACCCTCCAAGAGACCCAGTACTTC. Residues: CASSSMTSGTLQETQYF. The V call is TRBV19, the J call TRBJ2-5, with 11 bases that match TRBD2. This CDR3 spans 17 amino acids. Germline V gene sequence: CDR1 LNHDA, CDR2 SQIVND (reference sequence). J was trimmed by 1 base and V by 4 bases; bases with no gene match: 8.

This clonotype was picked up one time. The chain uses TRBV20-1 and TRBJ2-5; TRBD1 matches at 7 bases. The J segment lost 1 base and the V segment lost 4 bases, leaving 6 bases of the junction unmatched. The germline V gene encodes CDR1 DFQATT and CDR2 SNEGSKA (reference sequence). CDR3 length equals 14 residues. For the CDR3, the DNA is TGCAGTGCTACCTTCGACAGGGTCCAAGAGACCCAGTACTTC. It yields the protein CSATFDRVQETQYF.

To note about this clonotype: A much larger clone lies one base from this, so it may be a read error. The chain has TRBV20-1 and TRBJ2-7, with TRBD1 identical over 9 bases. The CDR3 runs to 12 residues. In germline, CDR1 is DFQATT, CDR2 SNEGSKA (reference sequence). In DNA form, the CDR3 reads TGCAATGCGGCTATGGACAGGGGCTACGTGCAATTC. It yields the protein CNAAMDRGYVQF.

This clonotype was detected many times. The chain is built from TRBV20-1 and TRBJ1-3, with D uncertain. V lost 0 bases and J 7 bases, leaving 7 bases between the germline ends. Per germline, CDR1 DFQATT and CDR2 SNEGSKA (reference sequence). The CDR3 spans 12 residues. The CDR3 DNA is TGCAGTGCTAGAGATAAGGCGAACACCATATATTTT. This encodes CSARDKANTIYF.

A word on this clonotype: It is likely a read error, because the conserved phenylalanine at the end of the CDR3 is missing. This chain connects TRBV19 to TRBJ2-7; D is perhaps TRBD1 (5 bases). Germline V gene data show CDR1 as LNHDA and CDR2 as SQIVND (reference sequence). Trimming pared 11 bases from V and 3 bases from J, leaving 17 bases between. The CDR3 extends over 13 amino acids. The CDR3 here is CAWSVSDSYEQYL. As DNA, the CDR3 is TGTGCCTGGAGTGTAAGTGACAGCTACGAGCAGTACCTC.

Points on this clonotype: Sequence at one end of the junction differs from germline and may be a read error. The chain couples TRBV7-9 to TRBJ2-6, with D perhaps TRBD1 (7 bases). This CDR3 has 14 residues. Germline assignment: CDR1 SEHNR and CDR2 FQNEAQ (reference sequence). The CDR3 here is CASSSRTGGDTEAF. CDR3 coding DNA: TGTGCCAGCAGCTCTCGGACAGGAGGGGATACTGAAGCTTTC.

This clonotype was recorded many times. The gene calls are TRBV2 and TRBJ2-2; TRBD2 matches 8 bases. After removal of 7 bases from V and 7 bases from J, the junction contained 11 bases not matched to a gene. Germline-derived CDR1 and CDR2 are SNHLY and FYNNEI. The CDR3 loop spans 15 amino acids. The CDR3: CASTTSARRGGELFF. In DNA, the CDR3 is TGTGCCAGCACGACTAGCGCCAGACGCGGCGGGGAGCTGTTTTTT.

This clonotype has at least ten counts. CDR3 loop: CASSAPGQGGYEQYF. The CDR3 nucleotides read TGTGCCAGCAGTGCTCCGGGACAGGGGGGTTACGAGCAGTACTTC. The gene calls are TRBV2 and TRBJ2-7; 11 bases line up with TRBD1. Germline V lookup: CDR1 SNHLY, CDR2 FYNNEI. J was trimmed by 4 bases and V by 4 bases; bases with no gene match: 6. CDR3 length equals 15 residues.

The CDR3 is CATSSISPYGYTF. The DNA of the CDR3 is TGTGCCACCAGCAGCATAAGCCCCTATGGCTACACCTTC. This chain links TRBV15 with TRBJ1-2; D unclear. CDR1 and CDR2 from the germline V gene are LNHNV and YYDKDF (reference sequence). This CDR3 contains 13 residues. Trimming removed 3 bases at V and 4 bases at J, with 9 bases between.